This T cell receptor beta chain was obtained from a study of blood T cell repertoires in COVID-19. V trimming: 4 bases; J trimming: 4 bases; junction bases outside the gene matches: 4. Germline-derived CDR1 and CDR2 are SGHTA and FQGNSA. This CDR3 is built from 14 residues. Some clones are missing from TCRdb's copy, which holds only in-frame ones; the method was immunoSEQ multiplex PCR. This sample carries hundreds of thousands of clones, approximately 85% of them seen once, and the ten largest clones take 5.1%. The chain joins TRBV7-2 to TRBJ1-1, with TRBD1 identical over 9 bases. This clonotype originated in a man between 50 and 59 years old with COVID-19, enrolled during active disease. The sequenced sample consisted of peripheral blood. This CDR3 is CASSYRGPGTEAFF. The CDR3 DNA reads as TGTGCCAGCAGCTACAGGGGGCCGGGCACTGAAGCTTTCTTT.